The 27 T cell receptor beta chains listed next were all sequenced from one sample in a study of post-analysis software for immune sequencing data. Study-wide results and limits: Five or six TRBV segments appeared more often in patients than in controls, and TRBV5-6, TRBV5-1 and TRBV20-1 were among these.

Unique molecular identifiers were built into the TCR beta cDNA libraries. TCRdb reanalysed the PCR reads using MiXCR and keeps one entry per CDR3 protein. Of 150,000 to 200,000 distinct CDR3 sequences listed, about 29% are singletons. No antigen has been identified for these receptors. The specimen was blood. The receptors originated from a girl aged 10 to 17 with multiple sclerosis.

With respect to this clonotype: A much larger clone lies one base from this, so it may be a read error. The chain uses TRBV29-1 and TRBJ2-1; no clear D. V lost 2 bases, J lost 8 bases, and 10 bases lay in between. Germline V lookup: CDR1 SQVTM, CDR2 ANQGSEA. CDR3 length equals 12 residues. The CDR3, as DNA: TGCAGCGTTGAATCGGGTCGTGATGAGCAGTTCTTC. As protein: CSVESGRDEQFF.

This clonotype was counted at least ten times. The CDR3 is CASSLETLAALSYEQYF. The CDR3 nucleotides are TGTGCCAGCAGTTTAGAAACATTAGCGGCCCTCTCCTACGAGCAGTACTTC. The J gene is TRBJ2-7, the V gene TRBV12-3 or TRBV12-4, with D possibly TRBD2 on 6 matching bases. The CDR3 covers 17 residues. Trimming took off 1 base at V and 0 bases at J, with 16 bases between the two ends.

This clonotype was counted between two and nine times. The CDR3 bases are TGCAGTGCTAGAGATCCCCGATACTACGAGCAGTACTTC. Translating it yields CSARDPRYYEQYF. This chain joins TRBV20-1 and TRBJ2-7; the D is unclear. V lost 0 bases to trimming and J lost 3 bases, with 9 bases between them. CDR1 and CDR2 (germline): DFQATT, SNEGSKA (reference sequence). The CDR3 spans 13 residues.

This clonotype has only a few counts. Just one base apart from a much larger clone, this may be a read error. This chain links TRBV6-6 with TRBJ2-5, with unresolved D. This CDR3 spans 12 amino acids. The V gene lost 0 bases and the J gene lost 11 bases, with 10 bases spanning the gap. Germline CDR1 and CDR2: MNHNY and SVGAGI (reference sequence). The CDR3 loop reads CASSYSSNEQYF. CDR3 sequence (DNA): TGTGCCAGCAGTTACTCTTCCAATGAGCAGTACTTC.

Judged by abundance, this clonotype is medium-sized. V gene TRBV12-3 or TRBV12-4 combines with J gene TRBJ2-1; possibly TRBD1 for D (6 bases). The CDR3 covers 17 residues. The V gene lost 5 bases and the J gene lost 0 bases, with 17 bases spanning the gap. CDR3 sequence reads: CASSKAGDGSSYNEQFF. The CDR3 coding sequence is TGTGCCAGCAGTAAAGCAGGGGATGGGAGCTCCTACAATGAGCAGTTCTTC.

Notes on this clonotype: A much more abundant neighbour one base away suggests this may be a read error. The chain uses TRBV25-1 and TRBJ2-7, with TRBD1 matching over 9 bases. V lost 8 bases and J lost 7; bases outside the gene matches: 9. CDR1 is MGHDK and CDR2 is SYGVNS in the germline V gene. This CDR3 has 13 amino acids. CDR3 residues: CASPGQGDNEQYF. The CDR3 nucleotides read TGTGCCAGCCCGGGACAGGGCGACAATGAGCAGTACTTC.

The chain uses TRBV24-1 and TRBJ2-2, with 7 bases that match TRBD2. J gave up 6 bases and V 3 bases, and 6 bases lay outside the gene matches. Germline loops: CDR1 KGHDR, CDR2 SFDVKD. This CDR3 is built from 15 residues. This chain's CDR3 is CATSDHGLDAGELFF. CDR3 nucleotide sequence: TGTGCCACCAGTGATCACGGACTAGATGCCGGGGAGCTGTTTTTT.

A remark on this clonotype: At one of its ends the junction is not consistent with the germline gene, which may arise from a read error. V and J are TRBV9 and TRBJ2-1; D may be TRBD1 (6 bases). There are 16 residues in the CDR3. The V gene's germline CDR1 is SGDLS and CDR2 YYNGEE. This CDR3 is CASSPRGRSSYNGQFF. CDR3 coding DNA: TGTGCCAGCAGCCCCAGGGGTCGAAGCTCCTACAATGGGCAGTTCTTC.

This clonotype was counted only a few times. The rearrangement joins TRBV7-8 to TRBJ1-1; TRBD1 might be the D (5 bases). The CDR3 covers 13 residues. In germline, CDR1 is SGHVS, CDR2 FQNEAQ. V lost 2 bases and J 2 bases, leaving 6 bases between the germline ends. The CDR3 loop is CASSLRTNTEAFF. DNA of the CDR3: TGTGCCAGCAGCTTAAGGACAAACACTGAAGCTTTCTTT.

CDR3: CASREDRVWETQYF. DNA for the CDR3: TGCGCCAGCAGAGAGGACAGGGTCTGGGAGACCCAGTACTTC. The chain is built from TRBV5-1 and TRBJ2-5; 8 bases agree with TRBD1. The germline V gene encodes CDR1 SGHRS and CDR2 YFSETQ. Trimming took 5 bases from V and 5 from J; bases not matched to a gene: 8. The CDR3 runs 14 residues.

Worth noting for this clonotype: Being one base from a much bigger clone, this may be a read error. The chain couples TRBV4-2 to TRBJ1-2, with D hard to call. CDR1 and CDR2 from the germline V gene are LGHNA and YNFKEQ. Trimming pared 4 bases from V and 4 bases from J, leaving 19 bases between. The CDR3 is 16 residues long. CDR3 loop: CASSRDREGSRYGYTF. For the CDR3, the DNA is TGTGCCAGCAGCCGAGATAGGGAAGGGTCTCGCTATGGCTACACCTTC.

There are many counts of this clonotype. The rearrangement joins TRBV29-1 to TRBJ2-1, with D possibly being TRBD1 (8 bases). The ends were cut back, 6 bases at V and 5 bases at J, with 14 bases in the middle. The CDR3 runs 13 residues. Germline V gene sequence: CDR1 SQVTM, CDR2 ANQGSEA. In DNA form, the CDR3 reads TGCAGCGTAGCGGGACAGGTTAACAATGAGCAGTTCTTC. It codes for CSVAGQVNNEQFF.

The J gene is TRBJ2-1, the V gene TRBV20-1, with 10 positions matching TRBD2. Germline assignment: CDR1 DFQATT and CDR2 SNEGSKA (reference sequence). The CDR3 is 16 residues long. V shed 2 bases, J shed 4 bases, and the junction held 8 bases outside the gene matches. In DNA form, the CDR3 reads TGCAGTGCTAGACCCTCTAGCGGGAGAGGTTACAATGAGCAGTTCTTC. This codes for CSARPSSGRGYNEQFF.

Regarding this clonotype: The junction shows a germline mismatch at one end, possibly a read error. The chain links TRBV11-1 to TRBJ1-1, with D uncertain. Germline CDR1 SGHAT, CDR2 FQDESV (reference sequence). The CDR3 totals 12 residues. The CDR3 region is CASSKAFAEAFF. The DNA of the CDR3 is TGTGCCAGCAGCAAGGCTTTCGCTGAGGCTTTCTTT.

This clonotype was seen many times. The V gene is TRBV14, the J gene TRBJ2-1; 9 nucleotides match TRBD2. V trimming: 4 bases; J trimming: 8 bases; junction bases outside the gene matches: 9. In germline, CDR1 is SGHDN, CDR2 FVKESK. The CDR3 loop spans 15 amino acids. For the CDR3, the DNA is TGTGCCAGCAGCCGGGGGACTAGCAGGCCTCATGAGCAGTTCTTC. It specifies CASSRGTSRPHEQFF.

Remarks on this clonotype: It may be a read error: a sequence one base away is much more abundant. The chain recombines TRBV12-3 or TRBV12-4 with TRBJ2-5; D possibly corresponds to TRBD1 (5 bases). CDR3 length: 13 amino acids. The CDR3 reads CASEDTLQGTQYF. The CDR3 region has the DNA TGTGCCAGCGAGGACACTCTCCAAGGGACCCAGTACTTC.

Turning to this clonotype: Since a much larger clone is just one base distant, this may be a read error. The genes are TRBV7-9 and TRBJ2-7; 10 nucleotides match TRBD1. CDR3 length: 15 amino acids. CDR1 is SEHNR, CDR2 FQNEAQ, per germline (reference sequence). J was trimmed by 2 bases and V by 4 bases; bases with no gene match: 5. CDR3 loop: CASSYQDRGAYEQYF. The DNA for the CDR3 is TGTGCCAGCAGCTACCAGGACAGGGGGGCCTACGAGCAGTACTTC.

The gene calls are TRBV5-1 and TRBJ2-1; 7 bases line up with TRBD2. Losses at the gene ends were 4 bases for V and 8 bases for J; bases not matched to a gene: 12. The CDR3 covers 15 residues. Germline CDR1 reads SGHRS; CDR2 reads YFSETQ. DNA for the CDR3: TGCGCCAGCAGCGGAGGACTAGTAATAAACGATGAGCAGTTCTTC. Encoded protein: CASSGGLVINDEQFF.

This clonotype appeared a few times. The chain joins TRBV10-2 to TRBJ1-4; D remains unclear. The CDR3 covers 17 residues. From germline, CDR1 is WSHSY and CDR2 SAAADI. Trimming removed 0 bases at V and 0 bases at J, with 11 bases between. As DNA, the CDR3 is TGCGCCAGCAGTGAGTCGGCGGGATATGCAACTAATGAAAAACTGTTTTTT. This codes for CASSESAGYATNEKLFF.

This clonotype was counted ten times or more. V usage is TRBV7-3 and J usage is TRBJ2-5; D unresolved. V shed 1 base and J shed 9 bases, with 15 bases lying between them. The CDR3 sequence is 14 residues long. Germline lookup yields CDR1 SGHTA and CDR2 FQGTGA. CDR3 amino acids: CASSLKETGVAQYF. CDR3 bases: TGTGCCAGCAGCTTAAAGGAAACTGGAGTGGCCCAGTACTTC.

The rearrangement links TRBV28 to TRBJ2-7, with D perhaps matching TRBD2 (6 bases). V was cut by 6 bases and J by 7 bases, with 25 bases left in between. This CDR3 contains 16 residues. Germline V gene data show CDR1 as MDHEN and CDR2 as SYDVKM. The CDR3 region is CASSQLSGDFQNEQYF. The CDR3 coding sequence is TGTGCCAGCAGCCAACTCTCGGGGGACTTCCAAAATGAGCAGTACTTC.

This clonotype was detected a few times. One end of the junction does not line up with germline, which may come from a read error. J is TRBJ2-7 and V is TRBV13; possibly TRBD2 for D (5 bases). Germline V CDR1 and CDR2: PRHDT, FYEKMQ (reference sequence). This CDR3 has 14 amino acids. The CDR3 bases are TGTGCCAGCAGCTCGGGAAATGACTCCTACGGGCAGTACTTC. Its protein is CASSSGNDSYGQYF.

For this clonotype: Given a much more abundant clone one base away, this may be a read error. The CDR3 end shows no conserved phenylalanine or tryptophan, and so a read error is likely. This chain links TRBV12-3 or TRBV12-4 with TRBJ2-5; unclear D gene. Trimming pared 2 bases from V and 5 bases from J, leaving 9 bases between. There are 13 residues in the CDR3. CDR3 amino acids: CASSLWIGETQYV. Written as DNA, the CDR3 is TGTGCCAGCAGTTTATGGATAGGGGAGACCCAGTACGTC.

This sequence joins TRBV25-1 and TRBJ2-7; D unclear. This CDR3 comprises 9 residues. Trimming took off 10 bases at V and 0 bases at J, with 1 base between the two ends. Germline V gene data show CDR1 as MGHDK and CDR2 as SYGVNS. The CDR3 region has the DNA TGTGCCACCTCCTACGAGCAGTACTTC. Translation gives CATSYEQYF.

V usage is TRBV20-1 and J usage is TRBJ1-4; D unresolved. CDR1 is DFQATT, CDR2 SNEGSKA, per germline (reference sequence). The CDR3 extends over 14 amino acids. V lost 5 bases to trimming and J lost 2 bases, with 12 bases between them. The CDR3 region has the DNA TGCAGTGCTGCAGGTCCTTTCACTAATGAAAAACTGTTTTTT. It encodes CSAAGPFTNEKLFF.

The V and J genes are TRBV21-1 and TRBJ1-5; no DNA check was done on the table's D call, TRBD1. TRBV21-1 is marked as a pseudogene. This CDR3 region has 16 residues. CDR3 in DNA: TGTGCCGGCCTTCGCGGTACACAGGGAAGGAGGCAGCCCCAGCATTTT. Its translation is CAGLRGTQGRRQPQHF.

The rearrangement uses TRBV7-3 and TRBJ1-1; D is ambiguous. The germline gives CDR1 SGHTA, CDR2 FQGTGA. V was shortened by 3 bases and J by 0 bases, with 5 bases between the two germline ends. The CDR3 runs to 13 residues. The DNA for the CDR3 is TGTGCCAGCAGCTTGGAAATGAACACTGAAGCTTTCTTT. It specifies CASSLEMNTEAFF. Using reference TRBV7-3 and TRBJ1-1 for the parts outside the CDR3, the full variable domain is GAGVSQTPSNKVTEKGKYVELRCDPISGHTALYWYRQSLGQGPEFLIYFQGTGAADDSGLPNDRFFAVRPEGSVSTLKIQRTERGDSAVYLCASSLEMNTEAFFGQGTRLTVV.